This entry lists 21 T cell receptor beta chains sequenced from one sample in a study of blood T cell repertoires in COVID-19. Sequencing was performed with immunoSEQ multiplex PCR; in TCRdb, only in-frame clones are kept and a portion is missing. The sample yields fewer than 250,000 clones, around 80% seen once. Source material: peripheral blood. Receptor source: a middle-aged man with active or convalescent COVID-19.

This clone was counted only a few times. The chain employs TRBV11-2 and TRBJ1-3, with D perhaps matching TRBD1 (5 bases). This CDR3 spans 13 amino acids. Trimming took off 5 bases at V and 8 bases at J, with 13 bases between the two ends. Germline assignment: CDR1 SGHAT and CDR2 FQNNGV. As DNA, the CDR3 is TGTGCCAGCAGCACCCATCCCAGGGACACCATATATTTT. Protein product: CASSTHPRDTIYF.

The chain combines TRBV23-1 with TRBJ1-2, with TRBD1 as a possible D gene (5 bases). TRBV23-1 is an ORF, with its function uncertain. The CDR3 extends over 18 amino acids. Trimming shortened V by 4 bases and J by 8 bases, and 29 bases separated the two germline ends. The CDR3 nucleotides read TGCGCCAGCAGTCCCCCCCCGTTCCAGGGTACTTCCACGAGCGGCTACACCTTC. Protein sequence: CASSPPPFQGTSTSGYTF.

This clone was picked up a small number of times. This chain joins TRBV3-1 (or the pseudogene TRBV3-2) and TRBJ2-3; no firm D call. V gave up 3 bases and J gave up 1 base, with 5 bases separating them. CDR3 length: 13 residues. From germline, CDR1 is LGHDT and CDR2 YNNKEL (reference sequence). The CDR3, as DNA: TGTGCCAGCAGCCAGACTGGCACAGATACGCAGTATTTT. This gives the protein CASSQTGTDTQYF.

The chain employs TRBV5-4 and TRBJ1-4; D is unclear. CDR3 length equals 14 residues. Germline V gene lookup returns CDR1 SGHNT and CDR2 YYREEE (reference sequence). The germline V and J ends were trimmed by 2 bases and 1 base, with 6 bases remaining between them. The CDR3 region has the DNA TGTGCCAGCAGCTTAGACTTAACTAATGAAAAACTGTTTTTT. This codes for CASSLDLTNEKLFF.

The CDR3 is CASSSGTSGNHEQFF. CDR3 sequence (DNA): TGTGCCAGCAGCTCAGGGACTAGCGGGAATCATGAGCAGTTCTTC. J is TRBJ2-1 and V is TRBV11-2; 13 nucleotides align to TRBD2. After removal of 4 bases from V and 8 bases from J, the junction contained 5 bases not matched to a gene. The germline V gene encodes CDR1 SGHAT and CDR2 FQNNGV. The length of the CDR3 is 15 residues.

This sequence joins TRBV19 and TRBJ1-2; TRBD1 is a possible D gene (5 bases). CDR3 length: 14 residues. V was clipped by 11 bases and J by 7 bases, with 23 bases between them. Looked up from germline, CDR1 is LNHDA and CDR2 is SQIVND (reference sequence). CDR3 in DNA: TGTGCCGTAACGGATAGAAGGGGTGTAGGTGGCTACACCTTC. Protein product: CAVTDRRGVGGYTF.

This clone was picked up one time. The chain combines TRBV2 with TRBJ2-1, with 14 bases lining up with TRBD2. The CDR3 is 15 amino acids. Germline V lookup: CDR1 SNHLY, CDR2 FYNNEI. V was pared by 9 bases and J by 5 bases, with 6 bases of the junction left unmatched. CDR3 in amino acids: CARSGTSGSHNEQFF. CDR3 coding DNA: TGTGCCAGATCTGGGACTAGCGGGAGCCACAATGAGCAGTTCTTC.

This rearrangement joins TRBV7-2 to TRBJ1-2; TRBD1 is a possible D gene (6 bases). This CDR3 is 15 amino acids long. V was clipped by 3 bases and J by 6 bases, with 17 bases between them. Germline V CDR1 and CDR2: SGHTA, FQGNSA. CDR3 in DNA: TGTGCCAGCAGCTTCTCCCCAGTGGGGGCAGATGGCTACACCTTC. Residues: CASSFSPVGADGYTF.

The CDR3 DNA sequence: TGTGCCAGCAGCTTAGTACAGGGGGACACTGAAGCTTTCTTT. Amino acids: CASSLVQGDTEAFF. The chain combines TRBV7-9 with TRBJ1-1; 8 bases are shared with TRBD1. V trimming: 1 base; J trimming: 3 bases; junction bases outside the gene matches: 1. CDR3 size: 14 residues. Germline values: CDR1 SEHNR, CDR2 FQNEAQ (reference sequence).

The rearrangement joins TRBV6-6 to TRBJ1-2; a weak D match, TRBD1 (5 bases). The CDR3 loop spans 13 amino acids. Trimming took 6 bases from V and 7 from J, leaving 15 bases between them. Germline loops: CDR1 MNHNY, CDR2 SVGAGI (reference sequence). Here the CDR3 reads CASRAQEGIGYTF. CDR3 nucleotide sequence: TGTGCCAGCAGGGCCCAGGAGGGGATTGGCTACACCTTC.

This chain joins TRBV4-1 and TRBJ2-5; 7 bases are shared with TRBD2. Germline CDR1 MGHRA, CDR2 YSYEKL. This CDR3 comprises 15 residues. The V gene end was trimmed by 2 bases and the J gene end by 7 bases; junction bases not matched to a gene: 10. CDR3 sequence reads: CASSQRPGGVATQYF. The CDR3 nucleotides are TGCGCCAGCAGCCAAAGACCGGGGGGTGTGGCGACCCAGTACTTC.

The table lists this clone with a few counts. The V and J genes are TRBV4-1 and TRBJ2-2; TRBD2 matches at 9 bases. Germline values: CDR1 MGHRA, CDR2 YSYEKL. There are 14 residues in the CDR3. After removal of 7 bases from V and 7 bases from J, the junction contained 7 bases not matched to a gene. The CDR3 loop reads CASNAGGPLGELFF. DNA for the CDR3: TGCGCCAGCAATGCGGGAGGGCCACTCGGGGAGCTGTTTTTT.

CDR3 DNA sequence: TGTGCCATCAGTGAGCCTCTGGGCGGGAGGTCAGCGGAGACCCAGTACTTC. It codes for CAISEPLGGRSAETQYF. The chain recombines TRBV10-3 with TRBJ2-5; 8 bases agree with TRBD2. V lost 2 bases, J lost 5 bases, and 13 bases stayed unmatched. The CDR3 has 17 amino acids. Per the germline V gene, CDR1 is ENHRY and CDR2 is SYGVKD.

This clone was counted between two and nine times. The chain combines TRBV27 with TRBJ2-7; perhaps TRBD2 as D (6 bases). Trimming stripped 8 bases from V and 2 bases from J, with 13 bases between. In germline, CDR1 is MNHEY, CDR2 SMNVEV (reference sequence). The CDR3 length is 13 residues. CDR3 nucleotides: TGTGCCAGCTCCCGGGACTTGACCTACGAGCAGTACTTC. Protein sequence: CASSRDLTYEQYF.

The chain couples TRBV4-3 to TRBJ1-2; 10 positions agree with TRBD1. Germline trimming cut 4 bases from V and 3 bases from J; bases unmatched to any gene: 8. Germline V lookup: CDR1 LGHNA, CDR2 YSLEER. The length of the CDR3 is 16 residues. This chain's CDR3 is CASSRTRQGAYYGYTF. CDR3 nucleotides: TGCGCCAGCAGCCGCACCCGACAGGGGGCTTACTATGGCTACACCTTC.

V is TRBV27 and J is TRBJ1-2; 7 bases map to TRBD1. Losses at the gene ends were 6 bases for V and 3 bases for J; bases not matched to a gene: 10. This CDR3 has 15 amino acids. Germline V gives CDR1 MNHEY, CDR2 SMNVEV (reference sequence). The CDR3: CASSPGQAFYYGYTF. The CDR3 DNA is TGTGCCAGCAGCCCCGGACAGGCGTTCTACTATGGCTACACCTTC.

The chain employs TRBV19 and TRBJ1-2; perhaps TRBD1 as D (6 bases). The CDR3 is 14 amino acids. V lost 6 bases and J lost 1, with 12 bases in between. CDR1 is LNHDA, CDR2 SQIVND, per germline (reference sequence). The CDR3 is CASRVQGVNYGYTF. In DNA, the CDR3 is TGTGCCAGTAGGGTACAGGGTGTTAACTATGGCTACACCTTC.

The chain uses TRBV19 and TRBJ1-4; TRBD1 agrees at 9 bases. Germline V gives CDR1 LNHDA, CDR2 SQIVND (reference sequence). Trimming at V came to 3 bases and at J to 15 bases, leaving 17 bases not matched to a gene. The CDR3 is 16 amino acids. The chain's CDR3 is CASSMPPGDRAARMFF. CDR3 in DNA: TGTGCCAGTAGTATGCCCCCCGGGGACAGGGCGGCGAGAATGTTTTTT.

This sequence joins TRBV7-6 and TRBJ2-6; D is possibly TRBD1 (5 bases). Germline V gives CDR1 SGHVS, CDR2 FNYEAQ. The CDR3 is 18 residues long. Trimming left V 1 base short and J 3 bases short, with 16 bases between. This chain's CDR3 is CASSLGGLQAVGANVLTF. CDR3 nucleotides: TGTGCCAGCAGCTTAGGAGGCCTACAGGCCGTTGGGGCCAACGTCCTGACTTTC.

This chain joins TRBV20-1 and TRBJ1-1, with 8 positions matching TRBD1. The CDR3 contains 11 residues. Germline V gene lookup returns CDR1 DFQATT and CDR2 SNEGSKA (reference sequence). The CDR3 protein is CRGQGGTEAFF. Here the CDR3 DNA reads TGCAGAGGACAGGGAGGGACTGAAGCTTTCTTT.

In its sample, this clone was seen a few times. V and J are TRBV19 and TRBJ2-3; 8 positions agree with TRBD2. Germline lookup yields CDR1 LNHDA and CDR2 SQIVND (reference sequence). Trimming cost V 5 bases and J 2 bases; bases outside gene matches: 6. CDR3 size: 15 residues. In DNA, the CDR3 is TGTGCCAGTAGTGCACTAGCGGATGCCACAGATACGCAGTATTTT. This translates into CASSALADATDTQYF. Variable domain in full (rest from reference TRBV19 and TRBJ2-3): DGGITQSPKYLFRKEGQNVTLSCEQNLNHDAMYWYRQDPGQGLRLIYYSQIVNDFQKGDIAEGYSVSREKKESFPLTVTSAQKNPTAFYLCASSALADATDTQYFGPGTRLTVL.